Presented here are 10 T cell receptor beta chains from one specimen sequenced in a study of CD8+ T cells in alopecia areata. RNA, once extracted, was reverse transcribed into cDNA for use as the sequencing template. Sequencing was performed with immunoSEQ multiplex PCR; in TCRdb, only in-frame clones are kept and a portion is missing. The sample comprises fewer than 110,000 clones, roughly 84% of which are singletons, and over 20% rests with the top ten. Treatment defined: oral pan-JAK inhibitor, 5-10 mg twice daily. The sample in question was CD8+ T cells sorted from blood, obtained at week 24, from a patient treated with tofacitinib. The receptor set was obtained from a human donor with alopecia areata.

The gene calls are TRBV7-8 and TRBJ2-6, with D hard to call. V lost 6 bases to trimming and J lost 0 bases, with 9 bases between them. The CDR3 is 15 amino acids. CDR1 is SGHVS and CDR2 is FQNEAQ in the germline V gene. DNA of the CDR3: TGTGCCAGCAGTATCCAATACTCTGGGGCCAACGTCCTGACTTTC. It specifies CASSIQYSGANVLTF.

The chain employs TRBV6-5 and TRBJ1-2; weak D call: TRBD1 (5 bases). V was cut by 4 bases and J by 0 bases, with 12 bases left in between. The CDR3 covers 15 residues. Looked up from germline, CDR1 is MNHEY and CDR2 is SVGAGI. CDR3 in amino acids: CASSSTRDPNYGYTF. DNA for the CDR3: TGTGCCAGCAGTTCCACCCGGGACCCTAACTATGGCTACACCTTC.

This sequence joins TRBV7-6 and TRBJ2-6, with TRBD1 matching over 7 bases. Per the germline V gene, CDR1 is SGHVS and CDR2 is FNYEAQ. V was pared by 4 bases and J by 0 bases, with 6 bases of the junction left unmatched. CDR3 length: 17 residues. As DNA, the CDR3 is TGTGCCAGCAGCTCCCGACAGGGAGTCTCTGGGGCCAACGTCCTGACTTTC. Translation gives CASSSRQGVSGANVLTF.

The chain combines TRBV27 with TRBJ2-7, with unresolved D. Trimming removed 5 bases from V and 5 bases from J, with 22 bases in between. CDR1 is MNHEY and CDR2 is SMNVEV in the germline V gene (reference sequence). The CDR3 is made up of 16 amino acids. The CDR3 region is CASSPQAWALLNEQYF. CDR3 bases: TGTGCCAGCAGTCCCCAAGCGTGGGCCCTACTCAACGAGCAGTACTTC.

J is TRBJ2-1 and V is TRBV4-1; TRBD2 aligns across 13 bases. J gave up 1 base and V 3 bases, and 3 bases lay outside the gene matches. The CDR3 has 17 amino acids. In germline, CDR1 is MGHRA, CDR2 YSYEKL. CDR3 nucleotides: TGCGCCAGCAGCCAGGGACTAGCGGGGAGTTCCTACAATGAGCAGTTCTTC. Translation: CASSQGLAGSSYNEQFF.

Remarks on this clone: A read error may produce the germline difference seen at one junction end. The chain recombines TRBV14 with TRBJ2-1, with 9 bases that match TRBD2. This CDR3 is 15 amino acids long. CDR1 SGHDN and CDR2 FVKESK come from the germline V gene. The CDR3 DNA sequence: TGTGCCAGCAGTCAAGCGGGGGGCCCCTACAATGAGCAGTTCTTC. Its translation: CASSQAGGPYNEQFF.

The V gene is TRBV5-4, the J gene TRBJ2-3, with TRBD2 matching over 10 bases. CDR1 and CDR2 from the germline V gene are SGHNT and YYREEE (reference sequence). This CDR3 comprises 16 residues. The V gene end was trimmed by 4 bases and the J gene end by 5 bases; junction bases not matched to a gene: 10. CDR3 in amino acids: CASSKSGGARGDTQYF. For the CDR3, the DNA is TGTGCCAGCAGCAAAAGCGGGGGGGCCCGGGGAGATACGCAGTATTTT.

The V call is TRBV5-4, the J call TRBJ2-1; D not resolved. This CDR3 has 13 residues. The germline V and J ends were trimmed by 1 base and 7 bases, with 9 bases remaining between them. The germline V gene encodes CDR1 SGHNT and CDR2 YYREEE (reference sequence). Here the CDR3 DNA reads TGTGCCAGCAGCTTGTTGCTGGGGAATGAGCAGTTCTTC. Protein sequence: CASSLLLGNEQFF.

CDR3 in amino acids: CASLQTGTGGNEQFF. The CDR3 DNA is TGCGCCAGCCTGCAAACCGGGACAGGGGGCAATGAGCAGTTCTTC. The chain carries TRBV23-1 and TRBJ2-1; 11 bases map to TRBD1. TRBV23-1 is designated an ORF whose function remains uncertain. The J segment lost 6 bases and the V segment lost 8 bases, leaving 9 bases of the junction unmatched. CDR3 length: 15 residues.

V usage is TRBV7-6 and J usage is TRBJ2-7; tentatively, D is TRBD1 or TRBD2 (5 bases each). The germline V gene has CDR1 SGHVS and CDR2 FNYEAQ. The length of the CDR3 is 15 residues. Between the trimmed V and J ends, which lost 4 bases and 2 bases, there was a span of 15 bases. The CDR3 region is CASSSGPTFAYEQYF. In DNA form, the CDR3 reads TGTGCCAGCAGCTCGGGACCGACATTCGCCTACGAGCAGTACTTC.